This is a list of T cell receptor beta chains from one sample in a study of cytomegalovirus exposure and HLA in healthy donors. Repertoires were generated with immunoSEQ multiplex PCR, while TCRdb's copy carries only in-frame clones and drops some. The sample has roughly 110,000 clones, 70% to 80% seen once; the top ten hold 5% to 5.5%. The material sequenced was PBMCs. The receptors shown here come from a woman in her twenties or thirties in good health and CMV-seropositive. CDR3s include the opening cysteine and the closing phenylalanine or tryptophan. The D gene is left open where the match is weak. Not all rows give a size; the values are once, few, many and, for expanded clones, a class.

j_call	cdr3_length	v_call	d_call	clone_size	cdr3_aa	cdr3_nt
TRBJ2-3	14	TRBV6-6	TRBD2	-	CASRYSGRTDTQYF	TGTGCCAGCAGATATAGCGGGAGGACAGATACGCAGTATTTT
TRBJ2-5	13	TRBV11-2	-	-	CASSLAIQETQYF	TGTGCCAGCAGCTTAGCCATCCAAGAGACCCAGTACTTC
TRBJ1-3	14	TRBV10-3	-	-	CAISEFGQGNTIYF	TGTGCCATCAGTGAGTTCGGACAGGGAAACACCATATATTTT
TRBJ2-1	15	TRBV7-3	-	-	CASSARGDIYNEQFF	TGTGCCAGCAGCGCCCGGGGAGACATTTACAATGAGCAGTTCTTC
TRBJ2-7	15	TRBV13	TRBD1	few	CASSPIPGQSYEQYF	TGTGCCAGCAGCCCCATCCCGGGACAGAGTTACGAGCAGTACTTC
TRBJ2-7	13	TRBV10-3	-	-	CAISGGSTYEQYF	TGTGCCATCAGCGGGGGAAGCACCTACGAGCAGTACTTC
TRBJ2-7	16	TRBV6-6	TRBD2	-	CASSYFRLSGDYEQYF	TGTGCCAGCAGTTACTTCCGCCTTAGCGGGGACTACGAGCAGTACTTC
TRBJ2-7	17	TRBV18	TRBD1	-	CASSPEGQGANPYEQYF	TGTGCCAGCTCACCCGAAGGACAGGGGGCTAATCCCTACGAGCAGTACTTC
TRBJ1-2	17	TRBV25-1	TRBD1	-	CASSGPQDRLPYYGYTF	TGTGCCAGCAGTGGCCCGCAGGACAGGCTTCCCTACTATGGCTACACCTTC
TRBJ2-1	14	TRBV6-5	TRBD2	-	CASTTGTSEVEQFF	TGTGCCAGCACTACCGGGACTAGCGAAGTTGAGCAGTTCTTC
TRBJ1-2	14	TRBV18	-	-	CASSPPDKDYGYTF	TGTGCCAGCTCACCACCTGACAAGGACTATGGCTACACCTTC
TRBJ1-5	16	TRBV4-2	-	-	CASSQGPQNSNQPQHF	TGTGCCAGCAGCCAAGGTCCGCAGAATAGCAATCAGCCCCAGCATTTT
TRBJ1-5	13	TRBV19	-	few	CASSIMSSQPQHF	TGTGCCAGTAGTATCATGAGTTCTCAGCCCCAGCATTTT
TRBJ1-2	13	TRBV19	-	few	CASSSQAGFGYTF	TGTGCCAGTAGTTCCCAGGCAGGGTTTGGCTACACCTTC
TRBJ2-7	15	TRBV6-6	TRBD1	-	CASRFRDRGPYEQYF	TGTGCCAGCAGATTCCGGGACAGGGGCCCCTACGAGCAGTACTTC
TRBJ2-6	15	TRBV29-1	TRBD2	once	CSVEVLAAGANVLTF	TGCAGCGTTGAAGTACTAGCGGCTGGGGCCAACGTCCTGACTTTC
TRBJ1-1	16	TRBV5-1	-	-	CASSLDIQGRNTEAFF	TGCGCCAGCAGCTTGGACATACAGGGAAGGAACACTGAAGCTTTCTTT
TRBJ2-1	13	TRBV30	TRBD2	few	CAWDPAGGREQFF	TGTGCCTGGGACCCAGCGGGAGGGCGTGAGCAGTTCTTC
TRBJ2-2	20	TRBV19	TRBD1	-	CASSISPGQGALGNTGELFF	TGTGCCAGTAGTATATCTCCCGGACAGGGGGCTTTGGGGAACACCGGGGAGCTGTTTTTT
TRBJ2-5	13	TRBV4-1	TRBD2	-	CASTRLAGETQYF	TGCGCCAGCACGAGACTAGCGGGGGAGACCCAGTACTTC
TRBJ2-1	16	TRBV18	-	-	CASSTGTGVRYNEQFF	TGTGCCAGCTCGACCGGGACGGGGGTTCGGTACAATGAGCAGTTCTTC